Sequencing of this TCR beta chain was carried out in a study of T cell responses to AZD1222 COVID-19 vaccine (dated by TCRdb to the early 2020s). Background for the entire study: TCR sequencing covered some 250 trial participants: approximately 200 given two doses of AZD1222 and 26 given two doses of MenACWY control vaccine. Trial participants were enrolled into age subgroups of 18-55, 56-69 and 70-plus years, which contained approximately 150, 28 and 58 TCR-sequenced participants, respectively. On the study overall, not on this receptor specifically: Conclusions about previously exposed vaccinees were limited because only six AZD1222 recipients were SARS-CoV-2 seropositive at baseline. Nearly half of unique spike-specific TCRs reportedly recognized epitopes outside regions mutated in the B.1.351 and B.1.1.7 variants. In the small 56-69-year group, the increase in depth fell short of significance, most likely because of low power. After two AZD1222 doses, both the breadth and the depth of spike-specific TCRs were significantly higher than at day 0 and than in MenACWY recipients. Because no day 14 peak-response samples were available, repertoires were characterized only after the peak T cell response. Vaccine-associated CD4 TCRs spanned the whole spike protein, with dominant responses in regions 160-218 and 743-854. Participants were mostly white British and included more females than males, and it was suggested by the authors that clonal diversity may have been underestimated.

Note on this clone: Its antigen remains unidentified. Qualities for individual bases were not recorded, and no much larger clone is one base off.

Trimming removed 6 bases from V and 2 bases from J; the gene matches leave 3 bases unexplained. The CDR3, cysteine through phenylalanine, is 13 amino acids long. Only the CDR3 DNA is retained, 39 bases long and in frame from the first base. Taken with the paper, the label for time point translates to: baseline before first vaccination. The sample's treatment or condition, from its label and the paper: meningococcal conjugate vaccine given as trial control. Vaccinee samples were obtained from the UK trials COV001 and COV002, which included a single-blind randomized controlled phase 2/3 trial of AZD1222 (ChAdOx1 nCoV-19) in healthy adults. For TCRbeta chain sequencing, PBMC samples from trial participants were taken at day 0 and at day 28 after the second dose. The CDR3 regions of human TCRbeta chains were analyzed by immunosequencing. Regarding the original processing steps: TCRs in the repertoires were matched against a reference library of SARS-CoV-2-specific TCRs that had been generated with the MIRA antigen-specificity platform. Breadth meant the fraction of unique TCRs that were SARS-CoV-2-associated, whereas depth meant the fraction of total T cells that were SARS-CoV-2-associated. Using the MIRA data, each spike-specific TCR was assigned both to the spike region to which the TCR was reactive and to a CD4 or CD8 class. Log10-transformed breadth and depth values were compared by one-way ANOVA with Sidak's multiple comparisons tests. TCRdb mirrors the immuneACCESS table, restricted to in-frame sequences. Some clones are absent from its copies; in checked studies, under half trace to an unresolved V gene, and the reason for the others is unknown. V, J and clone size reflect that table, while D and trimming were determined from the DNA. The table for this sample lists about 93,000 clones; around nine tenths of them were counted only once. 2.8% of the sample rests with the top ten.

Material: peripheral blood, obtained on day 0 of MenACWY control vaccination. Recombination joined TRBV12-3 or TRBV12-4 with TRBJ1-2, with TRBD1 identical over 7 junction bases. This receptor was obtained from an adult in good health. The CDR3 corresponds to CASSLGQNYGYTF. The DNA sequence is as follows: TGTGCCAGCAGCCTGGGACAGAACTATGGCTACACCTTC.